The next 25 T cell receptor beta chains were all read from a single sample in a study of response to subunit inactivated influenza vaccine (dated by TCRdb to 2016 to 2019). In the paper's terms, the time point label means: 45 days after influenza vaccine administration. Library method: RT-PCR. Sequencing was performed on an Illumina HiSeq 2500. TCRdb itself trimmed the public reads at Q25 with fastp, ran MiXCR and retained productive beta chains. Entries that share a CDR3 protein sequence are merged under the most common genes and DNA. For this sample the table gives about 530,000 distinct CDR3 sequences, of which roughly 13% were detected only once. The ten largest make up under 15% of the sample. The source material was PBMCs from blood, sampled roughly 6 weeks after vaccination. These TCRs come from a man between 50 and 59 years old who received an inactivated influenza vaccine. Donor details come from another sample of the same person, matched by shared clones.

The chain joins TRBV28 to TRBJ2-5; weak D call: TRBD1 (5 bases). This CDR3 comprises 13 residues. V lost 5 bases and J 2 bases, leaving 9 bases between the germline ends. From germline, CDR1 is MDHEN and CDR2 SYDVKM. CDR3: CASSGHIQETQYF. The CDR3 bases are TGTGCCAGCAGTGGACATATACAAGAGACCCAGTACTTC.

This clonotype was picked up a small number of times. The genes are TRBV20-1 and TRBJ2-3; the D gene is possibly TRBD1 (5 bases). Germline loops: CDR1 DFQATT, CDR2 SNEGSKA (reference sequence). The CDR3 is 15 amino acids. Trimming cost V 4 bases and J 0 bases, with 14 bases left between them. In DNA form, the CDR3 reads TGCAGTGCTAATGTTCCGACAGCTAGCACAGATACGCAGTATTTT. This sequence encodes CSANVPTASTDTQYF.

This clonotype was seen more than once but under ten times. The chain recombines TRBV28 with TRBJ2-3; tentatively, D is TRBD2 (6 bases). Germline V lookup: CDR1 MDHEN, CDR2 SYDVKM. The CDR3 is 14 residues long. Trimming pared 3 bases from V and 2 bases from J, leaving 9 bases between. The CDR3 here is CASSFPGLTDTQYF. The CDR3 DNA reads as TGTGCCAGCAGTTTTCCGGGACTCACAGATACGCAGTATTTT.

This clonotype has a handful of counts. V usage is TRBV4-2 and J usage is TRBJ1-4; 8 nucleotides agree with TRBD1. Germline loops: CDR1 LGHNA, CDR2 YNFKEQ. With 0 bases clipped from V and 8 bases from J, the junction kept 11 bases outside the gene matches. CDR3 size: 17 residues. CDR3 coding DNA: TGTGCCAGCAGCCAAGATTGGGTTGGACAGGGAGGCGAAAAACTGTTTTTT. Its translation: CASSQDWVGQGGEKLFF.

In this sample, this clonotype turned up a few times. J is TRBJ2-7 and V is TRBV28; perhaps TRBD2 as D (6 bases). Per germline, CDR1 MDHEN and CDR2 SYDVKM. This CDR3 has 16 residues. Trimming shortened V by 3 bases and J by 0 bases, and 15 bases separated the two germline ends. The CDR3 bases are TGTGCCAGCAGTTTCGGGGTTTTGGGGGGCTCCTACGAGCAGTACTTC. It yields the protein CASSFGVLGGSYEQYF.

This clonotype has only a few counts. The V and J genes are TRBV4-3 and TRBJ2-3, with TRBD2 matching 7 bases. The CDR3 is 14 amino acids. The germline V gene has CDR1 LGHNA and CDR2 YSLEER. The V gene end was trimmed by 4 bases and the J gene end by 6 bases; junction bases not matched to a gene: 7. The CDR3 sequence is CASSPGLGPDTQYF. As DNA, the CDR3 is TGCGCCAGCAGCCCCGGACTAGGCCCCGATACGCAGTATTTT.

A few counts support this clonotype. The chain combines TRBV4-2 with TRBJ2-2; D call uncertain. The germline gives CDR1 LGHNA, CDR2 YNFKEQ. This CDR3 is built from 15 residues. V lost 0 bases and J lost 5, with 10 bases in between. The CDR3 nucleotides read TGTGCCAGCAGCCAAGACCCAGCAGGTACCGGGGAGCTGTTTTTT. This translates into CASSQDPAGTGELFF.

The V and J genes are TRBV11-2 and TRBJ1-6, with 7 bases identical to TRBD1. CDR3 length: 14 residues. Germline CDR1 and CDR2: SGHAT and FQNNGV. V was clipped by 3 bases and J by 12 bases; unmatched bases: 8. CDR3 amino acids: CASSFTVRQGPLHF. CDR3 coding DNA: TGTGCCAGCAGCTTCACTGTCCGACAGGGACCCCTCCACTTT.

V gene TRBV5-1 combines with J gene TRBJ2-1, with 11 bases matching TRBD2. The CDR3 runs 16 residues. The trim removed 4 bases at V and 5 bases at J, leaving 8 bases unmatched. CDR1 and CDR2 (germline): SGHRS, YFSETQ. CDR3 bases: TGCGCCAGCAGCCCGTTACTAGCGGGAGAACACAATGAGCAGTTCTTC. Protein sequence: CASSPLLAGEHNEQFF.

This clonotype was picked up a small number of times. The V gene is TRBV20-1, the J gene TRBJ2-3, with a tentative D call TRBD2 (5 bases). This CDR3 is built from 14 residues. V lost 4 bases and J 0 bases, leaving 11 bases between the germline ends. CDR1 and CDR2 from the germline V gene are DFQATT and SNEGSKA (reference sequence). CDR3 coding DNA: TGCAGTGCTAAGCGGCAACCTAGCACAGATACGCAGTATTTT. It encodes CSAKRQPSTDTQYF.

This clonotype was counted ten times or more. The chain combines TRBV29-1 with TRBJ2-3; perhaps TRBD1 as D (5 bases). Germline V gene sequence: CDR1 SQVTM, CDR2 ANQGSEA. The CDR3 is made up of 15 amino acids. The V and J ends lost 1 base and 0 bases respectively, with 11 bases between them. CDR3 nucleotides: TGCAGCGTTGAAGGAGACAGAGACAGCACAGATACGCAGTATTTT. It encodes CSVEGDRDSTDTQYF.

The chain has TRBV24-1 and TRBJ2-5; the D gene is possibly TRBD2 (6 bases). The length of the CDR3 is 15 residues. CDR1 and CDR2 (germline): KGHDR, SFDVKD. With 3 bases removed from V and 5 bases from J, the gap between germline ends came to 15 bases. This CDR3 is CATSDVNGGRETQYF. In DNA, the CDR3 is TGTGCCACCAGTGATGTGAATGGGGGGAGGGAGACCCAGTACTTC.

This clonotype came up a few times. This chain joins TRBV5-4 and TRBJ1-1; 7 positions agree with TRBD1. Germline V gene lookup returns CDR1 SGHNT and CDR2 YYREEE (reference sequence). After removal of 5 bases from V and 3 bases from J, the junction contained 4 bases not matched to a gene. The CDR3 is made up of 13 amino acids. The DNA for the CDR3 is TGTGCCAGCAGTTATGACAGGGACACTGAAGCTTTCTTT. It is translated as CASSYDRDTEAFF. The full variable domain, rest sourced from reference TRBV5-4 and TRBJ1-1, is ETGVTQSPTHLIKTRGQQVTLRCSSQSGHNTVSWYQQALGQGPQFIFQYYREEENGRGNFPPRFSGLQFPNYSSELNVNALELDDSALYLCASSYDRDTEAFFGQGTRLTVV.

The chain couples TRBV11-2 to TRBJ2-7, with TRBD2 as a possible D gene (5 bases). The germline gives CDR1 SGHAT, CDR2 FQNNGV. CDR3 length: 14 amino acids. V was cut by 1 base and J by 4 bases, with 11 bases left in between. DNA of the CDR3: TGTGCCAGCAGCTTAGTGAGGAGGAGGTACGAGCAGTACTTC. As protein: CASSLVRRRYEQYF.

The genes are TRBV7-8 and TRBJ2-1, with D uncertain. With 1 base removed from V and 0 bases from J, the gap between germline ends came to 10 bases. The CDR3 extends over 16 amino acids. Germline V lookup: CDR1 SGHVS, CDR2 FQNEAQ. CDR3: CASSLGGRYSYNEQFF. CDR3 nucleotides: TGTGCCAGCAGCTTAGGTGGGCGCTACTCCTACAATGAGCAGTTCTTC.

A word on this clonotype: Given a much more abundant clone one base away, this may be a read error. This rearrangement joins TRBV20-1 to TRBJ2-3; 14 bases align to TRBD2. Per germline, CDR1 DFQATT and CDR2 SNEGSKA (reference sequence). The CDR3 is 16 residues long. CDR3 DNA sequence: TGCTGTGCTAGCCGGACTAGCGGGAGGACCACAGATACGCAGTATTTT. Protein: CCASRTSGRTTDTQYF.

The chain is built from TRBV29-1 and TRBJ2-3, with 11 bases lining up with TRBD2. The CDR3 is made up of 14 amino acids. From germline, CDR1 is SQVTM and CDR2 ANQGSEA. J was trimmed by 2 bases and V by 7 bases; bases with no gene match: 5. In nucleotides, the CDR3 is TGCAGCGAAAGACTAGCGGGAATCACAGATACGCAGTATTTT. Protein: CSERLAGITDTQYF.

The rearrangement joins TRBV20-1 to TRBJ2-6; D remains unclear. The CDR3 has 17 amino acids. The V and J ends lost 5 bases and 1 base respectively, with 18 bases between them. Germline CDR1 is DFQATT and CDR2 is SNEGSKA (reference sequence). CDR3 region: CSARRKDRHSGANVLTF. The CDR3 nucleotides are TGCAGTGCTCGACGGAAAGATCGGCATTCTGGGGCCAACGTCCTGACTTTC.

CDR3 amino acids: CASSVRGANYGYTF. DNA for the CDR3: TGTGCCAGCAGTGTACGGGGGGCGAACTATGGCTACACCTTC. This chain links TRBV6-1 with TRBJ1-2; possible D gene TRBD1, 6 bases. Trimming shortened V by 4 bases and J by 2 bases, and 11 bases separated the two germline ends. The CDR3 consists of 14 residues. From germline, CDR1 is MNHNS and CDR2 SASEGT.

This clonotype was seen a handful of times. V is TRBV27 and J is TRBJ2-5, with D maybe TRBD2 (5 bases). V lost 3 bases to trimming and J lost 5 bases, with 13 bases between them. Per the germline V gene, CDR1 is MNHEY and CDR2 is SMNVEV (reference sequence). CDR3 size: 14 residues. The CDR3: CASSFHGKAETQYF. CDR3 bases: TGTGCCAGCAGTTTCCACGGGAAGGCGGAGACCCAGTACTTC.

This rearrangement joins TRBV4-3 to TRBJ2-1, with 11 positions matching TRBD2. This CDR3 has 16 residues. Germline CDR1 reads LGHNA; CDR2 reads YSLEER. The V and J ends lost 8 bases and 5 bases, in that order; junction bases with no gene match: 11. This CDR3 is CASRLATSGKHNEQFF. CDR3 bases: TGCGCCAGCCGCCTGGCGACTAGCGGGAAACACAATGAGCAGTTCTTC.

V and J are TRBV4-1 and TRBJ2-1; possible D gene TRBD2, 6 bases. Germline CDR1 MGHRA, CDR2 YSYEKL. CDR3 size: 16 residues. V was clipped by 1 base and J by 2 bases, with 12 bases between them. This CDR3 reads CASSQVPTSTYNEQFF. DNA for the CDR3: TGCGCCAGCAGCCAAGTGCCGACTAGTACCTACAATGAGCAGTTCTTC.

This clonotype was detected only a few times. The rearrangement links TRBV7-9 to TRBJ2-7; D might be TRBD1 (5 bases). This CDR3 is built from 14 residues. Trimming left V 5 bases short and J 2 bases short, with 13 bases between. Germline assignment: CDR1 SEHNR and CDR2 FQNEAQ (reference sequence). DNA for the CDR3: TGTGCCAGCAGCCCCTTTGACAGCGCCTACGAGCAGTACTTC. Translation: CASSPFDSAYEQYF.

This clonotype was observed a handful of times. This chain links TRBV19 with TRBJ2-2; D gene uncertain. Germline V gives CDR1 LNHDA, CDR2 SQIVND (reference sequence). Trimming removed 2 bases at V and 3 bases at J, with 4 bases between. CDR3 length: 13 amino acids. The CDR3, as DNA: TGTGCCAGTAGTATACAGCACACCGGGGAGCTGTTTTTT. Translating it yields CASSIQHTGELFF.

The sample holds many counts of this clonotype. The CDR3 protein is CASSLGTGVSNQPQHF. CDR3 DNA sequence: TGTGCCAGCAGCTTAGGGACAGGGGTGAGCAATCAGCCCCAGCATTTT. The chain uses TRBV7-6 and TRBJ1-5, with 9 positions matching TRBD1. After removal of 1 base from V and 1 base from J, the junction contained 2 bases not matched to a gene. CDR3 length: 16 residues. CDR1 is SGHVS and CDR2 is FNYEAQ in the germline V gene.